The 12 T cell receptor beta chains listed next were all sequenced from one sample in a study of a mutant IDH1 vaccine in newly diagnosed glioma. Time point denoted: week 23, last vaccination. The study gave 300 ug of mutant IDH1 20-mer peptide per vaccine dose, with topical imiquimod. These receptors are not linked to any known antigen. Sequencing was performed with immunoSEQ multiplex PCR; in TCRdb, only in-frame clones are kept and a portion is missing. Of around 30,000 clones listed, around nine tenths are singletons. The material was PBMCs, obtained from a glioma patient whose treatment included an IDH1 peptide vaccine. The receptor source for this set is a man aged 35 to 55 with glioma.

This rearrangement joins TRBV7-9 to TRBJ2-3, with D unresolved. V was pared by 2 bases and J by 1 base, with 10 bases between. From germline, CDR1 is SEHNR and CDR2 FQNEAQ (reference sequence). The CDR3 has 15 amino acids. The CDR3 nucleotides are TGTGCCAGCAGCTTATCCGGTTTAGGCACAGATACGCAGTATTTT. It encodes CASSLSGLGTDTQYF.

The chain couples TRBV7-8 to TRBJ1-2; 9 bases line up with TRBD1. CDR3 length: 18 amino acids. J lost 3 bases, V lost 2 bases, and 13 bases had no gene match. Germline lookup yields CDR1 SGHVS and CDR2 FQNEAQ. CDR3 sequence (DNA): TGTGCCAGCAGCTTAAGGGTACAGGGGGCAAAACGGGACTATGGCTACACCTTC. Its translation: CASSLRVQGAKRDYGYTF.

The table lists this clone with a count of one. This chain uses TRBV6-1 with TRBJ2-7; D not resolved. CDR3 size: 11 residues. The germline V gene has CDR1 MNHNS and CDR2 SASEGT. The CDR3: CALGSSYEQYV. In nucleotides, the CDR3 is TGTGCTTTGGGCAGCTCCTACGAGCAGTACGTC.

The chain recombines TRBV4-3 with TRBJ2-7, with 11 positions matching TRBD2. The CDR3 sequence is 17 residues long. CDR1 and CDR2 (germline): LGHNA, YSLEER. V lost 0 bases to trimming and J lost 1 base; unmatched junction nucleotides: 5. Written as DNA, the CDR3 is TGCGCCAGCAGCCAAGATCTGGGACTAGCGGCTTCCTACGAGCAGTACTTC. Amino acids: CASSQDLGLAASYEQYF.

The J gene is TRBJ1-1, the V gene TRBV10-3; 7 bases map to TRBD1. CDR1 and CDR2 (germline): ENHRY, SYGVKD. V lost 6 bases, J lost 4 bases, and 8 bases stayed unmatched. The CDR3 spans 14 residues. CDR3 loop: CAISVDREVTEAFF. DNA of the CDR3: TGTGCCATCAGCGTCGACAGGGAGGTCACTGAAGCTTTCTTT.

Comments on this clone: Other DNA sequences in the sample encode the same CDR3. V usage is TRBV6-5 and J usage is TRBJ1-5, with 7 positions matching TRBD1. Germline values: CDR1 MNHEY, CDR2 SVGAGI. J gave up 0 bases and V 6 bases, and 5 bases lay outside the gene matches. The CDR3 extends over 15 amino acids. The CDR3 DNA is TGTGCCAGCAGGCCCACAGGGGATAGCAATCAGCCCCAGCATTTT. It encodes CASRPTGDSNQPQHF.

The chain uses TRBV19 and TRBJ1-1; D possibly corresponds to TRBD1 (5 bases). The germline V gene has CDR1 LNHDA and CDR2 SQIVND (reference sequence). Between the trimmed V and J ends, which lost 4 bases and 0 bases, there was a span of 9 bases. The CDR3 covers 14 residues. The CDR3 protein is CASSRPGLNTEAFF. CDR3 DNA: TGTGCCAGTAGTAGGCCAGGGCTGAACACTGAAGCTTTCTTT.

The chain links TRBV4-3 to TRBJ2-2, with TRBD2 as a possible D gene (6 bases). Between the trimmed V and J ends, which lost 2 bases and 0 bases, there was a span of 13 bases. This CDR3 has 17 amino acids. Germline V gives CDR1 LGHNA, CDR2 YSLEER. The CDR3 reads CASSQLRAGTNTGELFF. The CDR3, as DNA: TGCGCCAGCAGCCAATTGAGAGCGGGCACGAACACCGGGGAGCTGTTTTTT.

The chain has TRBV19 and TRBJ1-1, with D unclear. V shed 6 bases and J shed 3 bases, with 14 bases lying between them. The V gene's germline CDR1 is LNHDA and CDR2 SQIVND (reference sequence). The CDR3 is made up of 14 amino acids. CDR3 nucleotides: TGTGCCAGTAGGAAAGGCGGGTTGGACACTGAAGCTTTCTTT. Translation gives CASRKGGLDTEAFF.

A single count supports this clone. The chain combines TRBV2 with TRBJ1-1, with 7 bases aligning to TRBD1. Germline loops: CDR1 SNHLY, CDR2 FYNNEI. Losses at the gene ends were 5 bases for V and 1 base for J; bases not matched to a gene: 4. The CDR3 spans 14 residues. The CDR3 sequence: CASSTGTANTEAFF. The DNA of the CDR3 is TGTGCCAGCAGTACCGGGACAGCGAACACTGAAGCTTTCTTT.

Comment on this clone: Germline and junction disagree at one end, which may indicate a read error. This chain joins TRBV11-2 and TRBJ1-1; D unclear. The CDR3 is made up of 11 amino acids. Per the germline V gene, CDR1 is SGHAT and CDR2 is FQNNGV. The DNA of the CDR3 is TGTGCCAGCAGCTCGTACACCGAAGCTTTCTTT. It specifies CASSSYTEAFF.

The rearrangement joins TRBV2 to TRBJ2-7, with TRBD2 identical over 8 bases. The CDR3 runs to 14 residues. Trimming took 3 bases from V and 4 from J; bases not matched to a gene: 5. CDR1 is SNHLY, CDR2 FYNNEI, per germline. The CDR3 region has the DNA TGTGCCAGCAGTGAGGAGCGGGGGAGATACGAGCAGTACTTC. This encodes CASSEERGRYEQYF. Variable domain in full (rest from reference TRBV2 and TRBJ2-7): EPEVTQTPSHQVTQMGQEVILRCVPISNHLYFYWYRQILGQKVEFLVSFYNNEISEKSEIFDDQFSVERPDGSNFTLKIRSTKLEDSAMYFCASSEERGRYEQYFGPGTRLTVT.